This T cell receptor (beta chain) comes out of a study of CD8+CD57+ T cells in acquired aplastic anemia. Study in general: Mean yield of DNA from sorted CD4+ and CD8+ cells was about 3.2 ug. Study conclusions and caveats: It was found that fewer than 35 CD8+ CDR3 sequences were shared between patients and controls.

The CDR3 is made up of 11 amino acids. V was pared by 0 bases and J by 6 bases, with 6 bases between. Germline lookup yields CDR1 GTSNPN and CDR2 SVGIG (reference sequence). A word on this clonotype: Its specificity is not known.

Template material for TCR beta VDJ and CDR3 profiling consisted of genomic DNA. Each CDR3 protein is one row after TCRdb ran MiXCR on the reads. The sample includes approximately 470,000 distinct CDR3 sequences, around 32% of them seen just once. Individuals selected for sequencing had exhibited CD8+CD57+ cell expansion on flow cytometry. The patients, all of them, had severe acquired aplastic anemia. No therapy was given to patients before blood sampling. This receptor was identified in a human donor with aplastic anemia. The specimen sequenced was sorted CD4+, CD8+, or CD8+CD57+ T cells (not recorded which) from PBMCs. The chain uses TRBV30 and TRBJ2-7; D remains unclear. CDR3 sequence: CAWSVGFEQYF. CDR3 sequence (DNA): TGTGCCTGGAGTGTAGGGTTCGAGCAGTACTTC.